This TCR beta chain was documented in a study of T cell responses to AZD1222 COVID-19 vaccine. The study's findings and limits: Recipients of two AZD1222 doses showed rising Spike-specific TCR breadth and depth. Researchers took repertoire samples only after the peak T cell response had come.

This CDR3 spans 14 amino acids. CDR1 is KGHDR, CDR2 SFDVKD, per germline. V lost 5 bases and J 4 bases, leaving 11 bases between the germline ends. The protocol was immunoSEQ multiplex PCR, while the TCRdb copy is restricted to in-frame clones and leaves out a portion. Of some 150,000 clones detected, roughly 85% appear once; the ten largest clones hold under 8%. As concerns this clone: Its cognate antigen is unknown.

V usage is TRBV24-1 and J usage is TRBJ2-1; D is uncertain. The TCR comes from an adult who received the MenACWY meningococcal vaccine as a control. The source material was peripheral blood, sampled 28 days after the second dose of the MenACWY control vaccine. CDR3 sequence: CATSVSPRYNEQFF. CDR3 nucleotides: TGTGCCACCAGTGTGTCCCCTAGGTACAATGAGCAGTTCTTC.